The next 17 T cell receptor beta chains were all read from a single sample in a study of T cell responses to AZD1222 COVID-19 vaccine. Method: immunoSEQ multiplex PCR; TCRdb's copy keeps in-frame clones and lacks some. The sample carries approximately 140,000 clones, roughly 92% recorded once. Sequenced material: peripheral blood, taken on day 0 of AZD1222 vaccination. Receptors originate from an adult in good health.

CDR3: CASIKVAGVFYEQYV. The CDR3 DNA follows: TGTGCCAGCATCAAGGTAGCGGGAGTGTTTTACGAGCAGTACGTC. This chain connects TRBV7-3 to TRBJ2-7, with TRBD2 matching 9 bases. J was trimmed by 4 bases and V by 7 bases; bases with no gene match: 11. In germline, CDR1 is SGHTA, CDR2 FQGTGA. The CDR3 loop spans 15 amino acids.

The gene calls are TRBV2 and TRBJ2-7; 9 bases match TRBD2. The germline gives CDR1 SNHLY, CDR2 FYNNEI. Trimming took 6 bases from V and 0 from J; bases not matched to a gene: 15. This CDR3 region has 18 residues. The CDR3 sequence: CASRPGTSRPGPSYEQYV. CDR3 in DNA: TGTGCCAGCAGACCCGGGACTAGCAGACCTGGACCCTCCTACGAGCAGTACGTC.

The chain recombines TRBV10-3 with TRBJ2-1; D is possibly TRBD1 or TRBD2 (5 bases each). CDR1 and CDR2 (germline): ENHRY, SYGVKD. This CDR3 region has 13 residues. Between the trimmed V and J ends, which lost 6 bases and 8 bases, there was a span of 14 bases. The CDR3 protein is CAISGAGRDEQFF. In DNA, the CDR3 is TGTGCCATCAGCGGGGCTGGGCGAGATGAGCAGTTCTTC.

The V call is TRBV5-6, the J call TRBJ2-7, with TRBD1 as a possible D gene (6 bases). The CDR3 has 12 amino acids. With 4 bases removed from V and 6 bases from J, the gap between germline ends came to 11 bases. Germline CDR1 reads SGHDT; CDR2 reads YYEEEE. CDR3 sequence: CASSLTGFEQYV. The CDR3 DNA follows: TGTGCCAGCAGCCTCACAGGGTTCGAGCAGTACGTC.

V and J are TRBV7-8 and TRBJ2-7; D remains ambiguous. Looked up from germline, CDR1 is SGHVS and CDR2 is FQNEAQ. The CDR3 sequence is 13 residues long. V lost 5 bases and J lost 2, with 10 bases in between. The CDR3 here is CASSVTEAYEQYV. Here the CDR3 DNA reads TGTGCCAGCAGCGTCACAGAGGCCTACGAGCAGTACGTC.

The J gene is TRBJ2-2, the V gene TRBV19; 9 bases align to TRBD1. The V gene's germline CDR1 is LNHDA and CDR2 SQIVND (reference sequence). Unmatched junction bases numbered 3, after V lost 4 bases and J lost 3 bases. This CDR3 region has 15 residues. The chain's CDR3 is CASSTQGAYTGELFF. CDR3 DNA: TGTGCCAGTAGTACACAGGGGGCGTACACCGGGGAGCTGTTTTTT.

The chain links TRBV5-1 to TRBJ2-1; TRBD2 agrees at 9 bases. The CDR3 has 15 residues. With 3 bases clipped from V and 0 bases from J, the junction kept 1 base outside the gene matches. Germline CDR1 SGHRS, CDR2 YFSETQ. CDR3 coding DNA: TGCGCCAGCAGCTCTAGCGGGGACTCCTACAATGAGCAGTTCTTC. Its protein is CASSSSGDSYNEQFF. The whole variable domain, filled in from reference TRBV5-1 and TRBJ2-1, reads KAGVTQTPRYLIKTRGQQVTLSCSPISGHRSVSWYQQTPGQGLQFLFEYFSETQRNKGNFPGRFSGRQFSNSRSEMNVSTLELGDSALYLCASSSSGDSYNEQFFGPGTRLTVL.

This clone occurred once. The chain is built from TRBV5-6 and TRBJ1-4; no definite D call. The CDR3 sequence is 15 residues long. CDR1 is SGHDT and CDR2 is YYEEEE in the germline V gene. V shed 0 bases and J shed 3 bases, with 9 bases lying between them. The chain's CDR3 is CASSLAFSSNEKLFF. The CDR3 DNA reads TGTGCCAGCAGCTTGGCGTTCAGCTCTAATGAAAAACTGTTTTTT.

This clone has just a few counts. This rearrangement joins TRBV10-3 to TRBJ2-3; perhaps TRBD2 as D (6 bases). The CDR3 totals 14 residues. V lost 7 bases and J lost 0, with 11 bases in between. The germline V gene has CDR1 ENHRY and CDR2 SYGVKD. Here the CDR3 DNA reads TGTGCCATCAAGGGTCTAGCGAGCACAGATACGCAGTATTTT. Protein: CAIKGLASTDTQYF.

This clone appeared a few times. The V gene is TRBV6-5, the J gene TRBJ2-7; D gene uncertain. Per germline, CDR1 MNHEY and CDR2 SVGAGI. V shed 10 bases and J shed 5 bases, with 12 bases lying between them. This CDR3 is built from 11 residues. The CDR3 DNA reads TGTGCCAACCCTTCGAGTCACGAGCAGTACGTC. It codes for CANPSSHEQYV.

V and J are TRBV10-3 and TRBJ1-6; TRBD1 agrees at 9 bases. After removal of 3 bases from V and 9 bases from J, the junction contained 9 bases not matched to a gene. The CDR3 contains 16 residues. Germline values: CDR1 ENHRY, CDR2 SYGVKD. Written as DNA, the CDR3 is TGTGCCATCAGTGATTACGGGGACAGGGAACGTTCACCCCTCCACTTT. Translated: CAISDYGDRERSPLHF.

The V gene is TRBV11-1, the J gene TRBJ1-1, with D possibly TRBD1 on 5 matching bases. The CDR3 spans 13 residues. V was shortened by 2 bases and J by 1 base, with 5 bases between the two germline ends. CDR1 SGHAT and CDR2 FQDESV come from the germline V gene (reference sequence). The CDR3: CASSLTGNTEAFF. The CDR3, as DNA: TGTGCCAGCAGCTTAACAGGGAACACTGAAGCTTTCTTT. Together with reference TRBV11-1 and TRBJ1-1, the CDR3 gives the full variable domain: EAEVAQSPRYKITEKSQAVAFWCDPISGHATLYWYRQILGQGPELLVQFQDESVVDDSQLPKDRFSAERLKGVDSTLKIQPAELGDSAMYLCASSLTGNTEAFFGQGTRLTVV.

This clone occurred a few times. V and J are TRBV9 and TRBJ1-2; weak D call: TRBD1 (6 bases). The CDR3 spans 16 residues. Between the trimmed V and J ends, which lost 0 bases and 7 bases, there was a span of 19 bases. Germline V gene sequence: CDR1 SGDLS, CDR2 YYNGEE. In nucleotides, the CDR3 is TGTGCCAGCAGCGTAGGGGGGGCCACTTCCCGGACTGGCTACACCTTC. Translated, it gives CASSVGGATSRTGYTF.

The rearrangement uses TRBV6-2 or TRBV6-3 and TRBJ1-1, with unresolved D. This CDR3 contains 13 residues. Germline CDR1 is MNHEY and CDR2 is SVGEGT. The ends were cut back, 3 bases at V and 6 bases at J, with 11 bases in the middle. CDR3 DNA sequence: TGTGCCAGCAGTTATCCGGCGTCTCCTGAAGCTTTCTTT. It specifies CASSYPASPEAFF.

The J gene is TRBJ2-7, the V gene TRBV7-3; a possible D gene is TRBD1 (6 bases). CDR1 SGHTA and CDR2 FQGTGA come from the germline V gene. This CDR3 spans 15 amino acids. The germline V and J ends were trimmed by 4 bases and 1 base, with 14 bases remaining between them. CDR3 in DNA: TGTGCCAGCAGCTCTATGGGACATTTGTCCTACGAGCAGTACGTC. It codes for CASSSMGHLSYEQYV.

This sequence joins TRBV28 and TRBJ1-2, with D hard to call. V lost 7 bases and J lost 7, with 13 bases in between. Germline V gives CDR1 MDHEN, CDR2 SYDVKM. The CDR3 consists of 12 residues. The CDR3 is CASTRGMSGYTF. CDR3 coding DNA: TGTGCCAGCACCCGAGGTATGAGTGGCTACACCTTC.

The V and J genes are TRBV24-1 and TRBJ2-1, with 15 nucleotides matching TRBD2. Losses at the gene ends were 4 bases for V and 9 bases for J; bases not matched to a gene: 3. The V gene's germline CDR1 is KGHDR and CDR2 SFDVKD. The CDR3 spans 15 residues. The CDR3 DNA sequence: TGTGCCACCAGTGACTCGGGACTAGCGGGGGGTGAGCAGTTCTTC. Protein: CATSDSGLAGGEQFF.